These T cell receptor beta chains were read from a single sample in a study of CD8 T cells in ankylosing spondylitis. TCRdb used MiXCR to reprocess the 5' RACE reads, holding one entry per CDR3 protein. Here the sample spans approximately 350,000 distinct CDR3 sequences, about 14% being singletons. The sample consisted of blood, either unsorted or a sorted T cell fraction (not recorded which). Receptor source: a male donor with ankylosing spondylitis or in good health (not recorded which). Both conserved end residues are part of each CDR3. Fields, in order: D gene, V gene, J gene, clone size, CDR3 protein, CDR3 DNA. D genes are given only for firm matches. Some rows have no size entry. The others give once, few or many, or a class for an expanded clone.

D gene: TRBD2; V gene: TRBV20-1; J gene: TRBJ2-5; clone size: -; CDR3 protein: CSAEVAGGGETQYF; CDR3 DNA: TGCAGTGCCGAGGTAGCGGGGGGTGGAGAGACCCAGTACTTC
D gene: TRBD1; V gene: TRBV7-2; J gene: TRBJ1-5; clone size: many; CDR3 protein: CASSLAIERGQAQHF; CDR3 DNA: TGTGCCAGCAGCTTAGCGATCGAAAGGGGGCAGGCCCAGCATTTT
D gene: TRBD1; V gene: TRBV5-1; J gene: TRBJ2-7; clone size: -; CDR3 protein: CASSLAPGQGNDEQYF; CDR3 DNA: TGCGCCAGCAGCTTGGCTCCGGGACAGGGTAATGACGAGCAGTACTTC
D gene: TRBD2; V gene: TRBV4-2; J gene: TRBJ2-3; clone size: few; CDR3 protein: CASSQETSGGLGTDTQYF; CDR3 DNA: TGTGCCAGCAGCCAAGAGACTAGCGGGGGGTTGGGCACAGATACGCAGTATTTT
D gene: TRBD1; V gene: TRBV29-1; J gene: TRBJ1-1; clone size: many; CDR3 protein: CSVDRGNTEAFF; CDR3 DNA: TGCAGCGTCGACAGGGGAAACACTGAAGCTTTCTTT
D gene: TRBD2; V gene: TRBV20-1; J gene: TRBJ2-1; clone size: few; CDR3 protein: CSARSLAGGPFRNEQFF; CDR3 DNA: TGCAGTGCTAGATCACTAGCGGGAGGGCCCTTTAGGAATGAGCAGTTCTTC
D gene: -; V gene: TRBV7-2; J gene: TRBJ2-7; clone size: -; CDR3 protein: CASSLDLDSLYF; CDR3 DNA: TGTGCCAGCAGCTTGGATTTGGACAGTCTGTACTTC
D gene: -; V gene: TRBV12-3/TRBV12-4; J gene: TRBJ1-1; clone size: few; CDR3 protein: CASREGTRMNTEAFF; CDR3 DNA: TGTGCCAGCAGGGAGGGGACCCGAATGAACACTGAAGCTTTCTTT
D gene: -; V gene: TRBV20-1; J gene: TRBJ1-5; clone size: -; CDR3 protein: CSATAIGQPQHF; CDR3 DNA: TGCAGTGCTACGGCAATTGGTCAGCCCCAGCATTTT
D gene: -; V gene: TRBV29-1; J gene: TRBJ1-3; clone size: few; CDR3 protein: CSVDGSGNTIYF; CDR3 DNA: TGCAGCGTTGATGGCAGTGGAAACACCATATATTTT
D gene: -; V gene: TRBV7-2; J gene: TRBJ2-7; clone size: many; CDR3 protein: CASSLVGGKQYF; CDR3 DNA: TGTGCCAGCAGCTTAGTAGGGGGGAAGCAGTACTTC
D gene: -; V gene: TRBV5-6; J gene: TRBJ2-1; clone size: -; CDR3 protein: CASSPYGQYNEQFF; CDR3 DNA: TGTGCCAGCAGCCCTTATGGACAGTACAATGAGCAGTTCTTC
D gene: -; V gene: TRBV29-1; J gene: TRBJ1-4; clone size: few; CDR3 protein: CSVRIGNEKLFF; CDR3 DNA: TGCAGCGTGAGGATCGGGAATGAAAAACTGTTTTTT
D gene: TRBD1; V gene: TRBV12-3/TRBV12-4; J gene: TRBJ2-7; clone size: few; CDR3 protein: CASSRWDRNYEQYF; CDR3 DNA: TGTGCCAGCAGCCGTTGGGACAGAAACTACGAGCAGTACTTC
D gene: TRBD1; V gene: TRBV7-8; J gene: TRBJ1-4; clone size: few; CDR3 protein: CASSRRQGVTTNEKLFF; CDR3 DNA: TGTGCCAGCAGTAGGAGACAGGGAGTGACTACTAATGAAAAACTGTTTTTT
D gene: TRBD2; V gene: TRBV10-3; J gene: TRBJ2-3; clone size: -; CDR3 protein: CAIRLAGQDTQYF; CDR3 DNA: TGTGCCATTCGACTAGCGGGTCAAGATACGCAGTATTTT
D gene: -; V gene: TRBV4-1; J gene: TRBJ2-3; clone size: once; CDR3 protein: CASNQDKGGQYTDTQYF; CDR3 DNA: TGCGCCAGCAACCAAGATAAGGGAGGACAGTACACAGATACGCAGTATTTT
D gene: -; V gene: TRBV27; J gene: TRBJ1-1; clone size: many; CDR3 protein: CASSLKSGRTEAFF; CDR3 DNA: TGTGCCAGCAGTTTAAAGTCCGGGCGCACTGAAGCTTTCTTT
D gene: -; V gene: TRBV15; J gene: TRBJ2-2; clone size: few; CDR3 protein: CATSRDTGELFF; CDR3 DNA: TGTGCCACCAGCAGAGATACCGGGGAGCTGTTTTTT
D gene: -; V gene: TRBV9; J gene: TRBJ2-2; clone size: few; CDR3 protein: CASSFSNGELFF; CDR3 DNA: TGTGCCAGCAGCTTTTCTAACGGGGAGCTGTTTTTT
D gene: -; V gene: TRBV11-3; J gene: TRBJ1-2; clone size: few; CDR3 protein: CASSSNGMGVEYTF; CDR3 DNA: TGTGCCAGCAGCTCAAACGGTATGGGAGTCGAGTACACCTTC
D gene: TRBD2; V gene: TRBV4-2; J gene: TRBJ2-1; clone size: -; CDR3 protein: CASSRSGTSGDYEQFF; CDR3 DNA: TGTGCCAGCAGCCGCTCCGGGACTAGCGGGGATTATGAGCAGTTCTTC
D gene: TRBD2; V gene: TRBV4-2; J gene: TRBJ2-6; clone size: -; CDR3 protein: CASSRKNGPGLADISGANVLTF; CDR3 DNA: TGTGCCAGCAGCCGCAAAAATGGCCCGGGACTAGCGGACATCTCTGGGGCCAACGTCCTGACTTTC
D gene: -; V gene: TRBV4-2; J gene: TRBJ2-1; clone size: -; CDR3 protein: CASRALNRDYNNEQFF; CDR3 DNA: TGTGCCAGCAGGGCCCTCAACAGGGACTACAACAATGAGCAGTTCTTC
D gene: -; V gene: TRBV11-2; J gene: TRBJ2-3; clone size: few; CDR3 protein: CASSFSFTDTQYF; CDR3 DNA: TGTGCCAGCAGCTTCTCCTTCACAGATACGCAGTATTTT
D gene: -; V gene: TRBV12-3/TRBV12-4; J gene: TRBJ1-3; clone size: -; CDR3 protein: CASTSGVPGNTIYF; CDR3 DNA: TGTGCCAGCACCTCGGGGGTTCCTGGAAACACCATATATTTT
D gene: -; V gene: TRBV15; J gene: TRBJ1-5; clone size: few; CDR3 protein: CATSRDNYSNQPQHF; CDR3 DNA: TGTGCCACCAGCAGAGATAACTATAGCAATCAGCCCCAGCATTTT
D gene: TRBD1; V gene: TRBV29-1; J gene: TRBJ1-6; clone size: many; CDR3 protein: CSVARDSYSPLHF; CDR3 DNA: TGCAGCGTTGCCCGGGACAGTTATTCACCCCTCCACTTT
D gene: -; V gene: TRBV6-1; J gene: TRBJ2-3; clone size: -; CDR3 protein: CASRVDSTDTQYF; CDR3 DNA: TGTGCCAGCAGGGTGGACTCCACAGATACGCAGTATTTT
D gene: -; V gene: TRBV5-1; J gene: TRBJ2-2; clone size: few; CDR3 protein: CASSLQGTNTGELFF; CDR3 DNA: TGCGCCAGCAGCCTGCAGGGGACGAACACCGGGGAGCTGTTTTTT
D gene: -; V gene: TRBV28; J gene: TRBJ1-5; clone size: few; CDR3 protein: CASSLRVAEDYQPQHF; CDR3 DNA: TGTGCCAGCAGTTTAAGAGTGGCGGAAGACTATCAGCCCCAGCATTTT
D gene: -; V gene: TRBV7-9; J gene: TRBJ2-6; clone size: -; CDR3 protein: CASSLGGMSGANVLTF; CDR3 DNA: TGTGCCAGCAGCTTAGGTGGGATGTCTGGGGCCAACGTCCTGACTTTC
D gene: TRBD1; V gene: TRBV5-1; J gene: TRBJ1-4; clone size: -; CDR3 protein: CASSAQGALNEKLFF; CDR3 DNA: TGCGCCAGCAGTGCACAGGGGGCCTTGAATGAAAAACTGTTTTTT
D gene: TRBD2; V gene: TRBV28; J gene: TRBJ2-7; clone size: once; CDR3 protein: CASSGTSANYEQYF; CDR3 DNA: TGTGCCAGCAGTGGGACTAGCGCCAATTACGAGCAGTACTTC
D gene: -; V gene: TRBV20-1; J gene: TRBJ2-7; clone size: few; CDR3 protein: CSARLDYEQYF; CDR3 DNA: TGCAGTGCTAGATTAGATTACGAGCAGTACTTC
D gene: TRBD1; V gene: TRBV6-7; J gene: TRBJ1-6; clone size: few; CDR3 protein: CASSSPGQGGSPLHF; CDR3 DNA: TGTGCCAGCAGTTCTCCGGGACAGGGGGGTTCACCCCTCCACTTT
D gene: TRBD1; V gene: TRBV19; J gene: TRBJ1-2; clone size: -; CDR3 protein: CASSPRQGDHGYTF; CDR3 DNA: TGTGCCAGTAGTCCGCGACAGGGGGACCATGGCTACACCTTC
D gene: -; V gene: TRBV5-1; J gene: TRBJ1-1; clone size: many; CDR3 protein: CASSLTDRSNTEAFF; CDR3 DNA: TGCGCCAGCAGCTTGACCGACAGGTCGAACACTGAAGCTTTCTTT
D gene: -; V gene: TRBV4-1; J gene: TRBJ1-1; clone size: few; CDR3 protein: CASSLRYRDTSLMNTEAFF; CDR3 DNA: TGCGCCAGCAGCTTACGCTACCGGGACACTTCTCTTATGAACACTGAAGCTTTCTTT